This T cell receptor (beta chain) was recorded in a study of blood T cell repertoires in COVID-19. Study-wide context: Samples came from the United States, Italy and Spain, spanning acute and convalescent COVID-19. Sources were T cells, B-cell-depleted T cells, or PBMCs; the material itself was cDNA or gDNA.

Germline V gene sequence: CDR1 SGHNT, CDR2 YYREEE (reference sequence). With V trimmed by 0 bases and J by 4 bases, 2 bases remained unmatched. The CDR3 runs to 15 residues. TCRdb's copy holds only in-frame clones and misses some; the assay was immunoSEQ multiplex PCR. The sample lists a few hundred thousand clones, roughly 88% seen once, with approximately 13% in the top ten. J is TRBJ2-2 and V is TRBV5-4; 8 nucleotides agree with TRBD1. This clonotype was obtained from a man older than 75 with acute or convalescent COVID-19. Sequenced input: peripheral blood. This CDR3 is CASSLGTGPTGELFF. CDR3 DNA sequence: TGTGCCAGCAGCTTGGGGACAGGGCCCACCGGGGAGCTGTTTTTT. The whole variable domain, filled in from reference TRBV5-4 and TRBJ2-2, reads ETGVTQSPTHLIKTRGQQVTLRCSSQSGHNTVSWYQQALGQGPQFIFQYYREEENGRGNFPPRFSGLQFPNYSSELNVNALELDDSALYLCASSLGTGPTGELFFGEGSRLTVL.